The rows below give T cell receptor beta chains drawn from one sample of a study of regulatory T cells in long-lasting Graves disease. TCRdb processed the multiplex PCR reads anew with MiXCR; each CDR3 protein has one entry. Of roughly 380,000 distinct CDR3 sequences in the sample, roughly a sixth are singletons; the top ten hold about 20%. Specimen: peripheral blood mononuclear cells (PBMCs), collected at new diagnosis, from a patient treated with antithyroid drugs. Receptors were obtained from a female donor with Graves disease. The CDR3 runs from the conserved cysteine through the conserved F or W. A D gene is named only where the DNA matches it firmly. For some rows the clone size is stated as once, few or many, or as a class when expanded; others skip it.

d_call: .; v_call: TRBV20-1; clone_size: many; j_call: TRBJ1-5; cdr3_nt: TGCAGTGCTAGAACCCAGGGGATCAACCAGCCCCAGCATTTT; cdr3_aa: CSARTQGINQPQHF
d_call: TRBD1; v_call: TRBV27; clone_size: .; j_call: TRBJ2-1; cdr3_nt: TGTGCCAGCAGCATACGGGACAGATTCTCCTACAATGAGCAGTTCTTC; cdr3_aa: CASSIRDRFSYNEQFF
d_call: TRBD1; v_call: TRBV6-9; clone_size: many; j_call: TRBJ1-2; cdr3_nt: TGTGCCAGCAGTTCCTATCAGGGGGGCTATGGCTACACCTTC; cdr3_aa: CASSSYQGGYGYTF
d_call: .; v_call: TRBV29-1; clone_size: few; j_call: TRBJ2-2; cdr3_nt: TGCAGCGCGCAGAAGGGTGGCGGGGAGCTGTTTTTT; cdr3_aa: CSAQKGGGELFF
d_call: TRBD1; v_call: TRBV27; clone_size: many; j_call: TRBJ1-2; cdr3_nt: TGTGCCAGCAGTTCTCCGGGACAGGGCAGGGGCTACACCTTC; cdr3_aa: CASSSPGQGRGYTF
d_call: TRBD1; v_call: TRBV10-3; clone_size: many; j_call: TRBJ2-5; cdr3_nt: TGTGCCATCAGGCCCGGACAGGACAGTACCCAAGAGACCCAGTACTTC; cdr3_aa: CAIRPGQDSTQETQYF
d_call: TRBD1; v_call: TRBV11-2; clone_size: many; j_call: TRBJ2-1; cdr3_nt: TGTGCCAGCAGCCGTTCTAGGGGGCGGAATGAGCAGTTCTTC; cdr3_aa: CASSRSRGRNEQFF
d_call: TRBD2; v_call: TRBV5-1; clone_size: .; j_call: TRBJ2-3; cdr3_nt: TGCGCCAGCAGCTACTTGGGGGGGACTAGCGGAAGCACAGATACGCAGTATTTT; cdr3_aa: CASSYLGGTSGSTDTQYF
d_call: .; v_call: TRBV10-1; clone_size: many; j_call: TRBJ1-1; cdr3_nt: TGCGCCAGCAGCCATGGTCCCGACACTGAAGCTTTCTTT; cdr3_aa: CASSHGPDTEAFF
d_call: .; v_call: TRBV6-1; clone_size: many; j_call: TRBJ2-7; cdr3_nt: TGTGCCAGCAGGAAAGGGACCCGGGGCGAGCAGTACTTC; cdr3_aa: CASRKGTRGEQYF
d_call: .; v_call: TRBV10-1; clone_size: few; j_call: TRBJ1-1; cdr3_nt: TGCGCCAGCAGTGATGACAGAGTGAACACTGAAGCTTTCTTT; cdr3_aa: CASSDDRVNTEAFF
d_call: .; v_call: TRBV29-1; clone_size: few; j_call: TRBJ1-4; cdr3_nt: TGCAGCGTACTGTTAATGTCCAATGAAAAACTGTTTTTT; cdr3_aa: CSVLLMSNEKLFF
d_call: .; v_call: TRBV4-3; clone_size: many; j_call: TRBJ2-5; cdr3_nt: TGCGCCAGCAGCCAAGATGGTCGAGAGACCCAGTACTTC; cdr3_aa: CASSQDGRETQYF
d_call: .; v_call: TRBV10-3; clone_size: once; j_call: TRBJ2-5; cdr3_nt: TGTGCCATCGGTACAGAGATCCAAGAGACCCAGTACTTC; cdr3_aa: CAIGTEIQETQYF
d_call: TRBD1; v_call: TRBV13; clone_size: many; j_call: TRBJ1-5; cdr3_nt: TGTGCCAGCAGCTCCCGCCGGGACAGGGTGTCAGGTGCCCAGCATTTT; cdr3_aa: CASSSRRDRVSGAQHF
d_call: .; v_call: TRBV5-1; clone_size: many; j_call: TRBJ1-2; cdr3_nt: TGCGCCAGCAGCTTTGGGGCCACAGAGAACTATGGCTACACCTTC; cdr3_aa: CASSFGATENYGYTF
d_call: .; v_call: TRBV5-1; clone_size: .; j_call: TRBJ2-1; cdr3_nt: TGCGCCAGCAGCTTGGATTTAACCGGGGATGAGCAGTTCTTC; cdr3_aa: CASSLDLTGDEQFF
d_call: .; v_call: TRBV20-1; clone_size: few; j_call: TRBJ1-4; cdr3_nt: TGCAGTGCTCAAAAACCGACAGGTAGTAATGAAAAACTGTTTTTT; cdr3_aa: CSAQKPTGSNEKLFF
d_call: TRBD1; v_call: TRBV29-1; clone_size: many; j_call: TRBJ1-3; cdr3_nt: TGCAGCGTTGAAGATGTGCAGGGGGCGGGAGGAAACACCATATATTTT; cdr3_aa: CSVEDVQGAGGNTIYF
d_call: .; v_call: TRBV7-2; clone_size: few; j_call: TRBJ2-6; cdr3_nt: TGTGCCAGCAGCCTCCCTAGGGTCCGCTCTGGGGCCAACGTCCTGACTTTC; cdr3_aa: CASSLPRVRSGANVLTF
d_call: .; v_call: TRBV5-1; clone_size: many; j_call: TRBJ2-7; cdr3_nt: TGCGCCAGCAGCTTGGCAGGCCCTGAGGACGAGCAGTACTTC; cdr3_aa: CASSLAGPEDEQYF
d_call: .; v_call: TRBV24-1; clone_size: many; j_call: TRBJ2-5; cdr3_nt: TGTGCCACCAGTGCAGCTCGAGGGCTGGACGGTGCGGAGACCCAGTACTTC; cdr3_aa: CATSAARGLDGAETQYF
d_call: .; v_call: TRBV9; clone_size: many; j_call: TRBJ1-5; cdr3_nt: TGTGCCAGCAGCGTAGGGGTTAGCAATCAGCCCCAGCATTTT; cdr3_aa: CASSVGVSNQPQHF
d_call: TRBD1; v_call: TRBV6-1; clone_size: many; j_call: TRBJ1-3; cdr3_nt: TGTGCCAGCAGGGAAAACAGGGGGCCTGGAAACACCATATATTTT; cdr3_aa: CASRENRGPGNTIYF
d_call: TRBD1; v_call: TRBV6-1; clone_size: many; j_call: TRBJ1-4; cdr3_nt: TGTGCCAGCTGGGACTCCGGGACAGGGCCCTATGGAAAACTGTTTTTT; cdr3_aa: CASWDSGTGPYGKLFF
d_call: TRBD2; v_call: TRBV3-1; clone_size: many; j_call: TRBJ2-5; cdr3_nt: TGTGCCAGCAGCAAATCGACTAGCGGGAGTTTGGAGACCCAGTACTTC; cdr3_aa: CASSKSTSGSLETQYF
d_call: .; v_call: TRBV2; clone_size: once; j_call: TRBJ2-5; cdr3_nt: TGTGCCAGCATCTCCAGCGGGTGGAAGACCCAGTACTTC; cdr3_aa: CASISSGWKTQYF
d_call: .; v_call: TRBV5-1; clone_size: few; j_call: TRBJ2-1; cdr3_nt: TGCGCCAGCAGCTTGGGACGCGTAGGCCCCGGGAATGAGCAGTTCTTC; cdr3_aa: CASSLGRVGPGNEQFF
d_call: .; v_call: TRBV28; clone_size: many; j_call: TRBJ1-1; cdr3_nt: TGTGCCAGCAGGGAGGAAGGAGATGCTTTCTTT; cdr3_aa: CASREEGDAFF